The clone carrying this T cell receptor beta chain showed up many times. Its antigen is unknown. Using RNA transcripts, the TCR beta CDR3 regions were amplified. The authors performed first-round RT-PCR with HTBI primers and then a second-round multiplex PCR. TCRdb passed the multiplex PCR reads through MiXCR, listing each CDR3 protein once. The repertoire holds roughly 1.1 million distinct CDR3 sequences, less than 45% seen once, with around 10% in the top ten. Other autoimmune diseases, uncontrolled infections, pregnancy or lactation excluded patients from enrollment. Diagnostic conclusions were grounded in clinical symptoms, serum thyroxine, TRAb, thyroid ultrasound and orbital computed tomography. This sample stems from a study of Graves' ophthalmopathy and Graves' hyperthyroidism. CDR3 length equals 14 residues. Per the germline V gene, CDR1 is PRHDT and CDR2 is FYEKMQ (reference sequence). V was pared by 5 bases and J by 8 bases, with 9 bases of the junction left unmatched.

Study findings and constraints: In predicting ophthalmopathy progression, the model reached 65% to 71% sensitivity and 72.22% specificity. In blood appeared most of the expanded thyroid clonotypes whose frequency exceeded 0.001.

The V gene is TRBV13, the J gene TRBJ1-2; TRBD1 agrees at 9 bases. The sequenced material came from peripheral blood or thyroid tissue (not recorded which). The TCR comes from an adult man with Graves' hyperthyroidism. The CDR3 DNA reads as TGTGCCAGCAGCGAGGGACAGGGCAGGAGGGGCTACACCTTC. Its protein product is CASSEGQGRRGYTF.